Detailed here is one T cell receptor (beta chain). Primers included in the PCR were 60 Vbeta and 13 Jbeta primers. The method was immunoSEQ multiplex PCR; TCRdb's version includes in-frame clones alone and lacks a portion of them. The sample holds fewer than 150,000 clones, around 69% seen once. Unrecorded immune exposure was likely among donors, who were nominally healthy when sampled. The record originates from a study of cytomegalovirus exposure and HLA in healthy donors. Looking at the study overall: For the approximately 400 genotyped donors, more than 80% fell within the Caucasian-associated ancestry cluster.

This CDR3 has 14 amino acids. The V and J ends lost 4 bases and 3 bases, in that order; junction bases with no gene match: 5. CDR1 ENHRY and CDR2 SYGVKD come from the germline V gene. Sample: PBMCs. This TCR came from a middle-aged woman in good health and CMV-seropositive. The V gene is TRBV10-3, the J gene TRBJ2-7, with 8 bases aligning to TRBD2. CDR3 amino acids: CAISGPGGHYEQYF. CDR3 nucleotide sequence: TGTGCCATCAGTGGCCCGGGGGGGCACTACGAGCAGTACTTC.